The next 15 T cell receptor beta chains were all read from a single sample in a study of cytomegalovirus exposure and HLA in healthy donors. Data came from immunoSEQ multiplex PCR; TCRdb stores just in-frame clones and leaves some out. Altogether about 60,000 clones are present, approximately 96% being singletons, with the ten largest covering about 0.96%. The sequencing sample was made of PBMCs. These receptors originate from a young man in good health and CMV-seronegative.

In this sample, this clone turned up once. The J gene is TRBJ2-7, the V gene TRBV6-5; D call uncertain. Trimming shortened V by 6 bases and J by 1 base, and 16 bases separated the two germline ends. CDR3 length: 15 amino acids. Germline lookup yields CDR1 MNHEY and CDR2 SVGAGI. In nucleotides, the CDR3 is TGTGCCAGCAGCCACGCCCCCCTAGTTTCCTACGAGCAGTACTTC. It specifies CASSHAPLVSYEQYF.

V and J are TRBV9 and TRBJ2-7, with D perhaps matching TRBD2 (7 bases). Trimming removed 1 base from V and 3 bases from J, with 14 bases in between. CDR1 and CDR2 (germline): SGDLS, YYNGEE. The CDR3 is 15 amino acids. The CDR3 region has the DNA TGTGCCAGCAGCGTAAGTTCAGGGGAGGGCTACGAGCAGTACTTC. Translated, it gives CASSVSSGEGYEQYF. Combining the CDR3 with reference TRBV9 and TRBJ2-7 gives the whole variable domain DSGVTQTPKHLITATGQRVTLRCSPRSGDLSVYWYQQSLDQGLQFLIQYYNGEERAKGNILERFSAQQFPDLHSELNLSSLELGDSALYFCASSVSSGEGYEQYFGPGTRLTVT.

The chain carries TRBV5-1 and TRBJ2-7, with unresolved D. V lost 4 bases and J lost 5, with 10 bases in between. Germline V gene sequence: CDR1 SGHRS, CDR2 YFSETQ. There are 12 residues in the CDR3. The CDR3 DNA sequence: TGCGCCAGCAGCAGCGTGCCGGACGAGCAGTACTTC. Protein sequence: CASSSVPDEQYF.

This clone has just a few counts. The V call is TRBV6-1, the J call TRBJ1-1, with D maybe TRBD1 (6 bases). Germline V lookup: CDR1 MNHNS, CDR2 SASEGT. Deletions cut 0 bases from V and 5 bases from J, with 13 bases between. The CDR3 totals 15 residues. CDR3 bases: TGTGCCAGCAGTGAAGCGATGGACACAGGGACTGAAGCTTTCTTT. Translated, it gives CASSEAMDTGTEAFF.

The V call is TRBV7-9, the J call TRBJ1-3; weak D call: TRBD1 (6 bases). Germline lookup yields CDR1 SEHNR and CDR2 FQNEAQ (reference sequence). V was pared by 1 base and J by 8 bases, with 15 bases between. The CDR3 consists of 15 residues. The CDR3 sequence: CASSLVAGEGDTIYF. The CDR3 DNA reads TGTGCCAGCAGCTTAGTCGCAGGGGAGGGGGACACCATATATTTT.

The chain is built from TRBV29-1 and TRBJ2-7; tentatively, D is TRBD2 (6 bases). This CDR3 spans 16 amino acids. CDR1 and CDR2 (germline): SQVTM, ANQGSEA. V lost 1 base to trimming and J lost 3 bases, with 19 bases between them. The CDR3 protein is CSVEGGVGAFGYEQYF. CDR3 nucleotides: TGCAGCGTTGAAGGCGGGGTGGGAGCTTTCGGCTACGAGCAGTACTTC.

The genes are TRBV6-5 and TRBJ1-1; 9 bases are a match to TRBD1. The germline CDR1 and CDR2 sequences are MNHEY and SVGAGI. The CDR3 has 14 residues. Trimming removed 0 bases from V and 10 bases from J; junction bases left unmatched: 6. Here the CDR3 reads CASSYSSDRGSAFF. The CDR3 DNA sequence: TGTGCCAGCAGTTACTCGTCAGACAGGGGGTCAGCTTTCTTT.

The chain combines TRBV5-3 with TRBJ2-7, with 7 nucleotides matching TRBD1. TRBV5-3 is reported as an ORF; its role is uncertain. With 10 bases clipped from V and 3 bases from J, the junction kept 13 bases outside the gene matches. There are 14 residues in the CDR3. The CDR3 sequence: CAPRGPDTDYEQYF. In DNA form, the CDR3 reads TGTGCCCCGAGGGGGCCGGACACTGACTACGAGCAGTACTTC.

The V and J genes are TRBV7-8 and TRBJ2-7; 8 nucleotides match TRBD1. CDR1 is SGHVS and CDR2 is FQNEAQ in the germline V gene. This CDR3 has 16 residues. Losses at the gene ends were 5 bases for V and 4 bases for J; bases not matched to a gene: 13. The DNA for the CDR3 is TGTGCCAGCAGCCTATCTCGGACAGGGAGGTCGTACGAGCAGTACTTC. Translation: CASSLSRTGRSYEQYF.

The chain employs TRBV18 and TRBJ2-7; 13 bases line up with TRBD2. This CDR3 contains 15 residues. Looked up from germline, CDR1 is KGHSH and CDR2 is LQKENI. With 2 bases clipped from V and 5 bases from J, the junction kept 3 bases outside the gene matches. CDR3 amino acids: CASSPEGLAGNEQYF. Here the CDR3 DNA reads TGTGCCAGCTCACCAGAGGGACTAGCGGGAAACGAGCAGTACTTC.

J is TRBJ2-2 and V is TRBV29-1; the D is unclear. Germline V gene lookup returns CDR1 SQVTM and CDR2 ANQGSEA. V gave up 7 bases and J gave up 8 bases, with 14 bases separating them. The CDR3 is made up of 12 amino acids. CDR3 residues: CSGAWLAGELFF. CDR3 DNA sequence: TGCAGCGGGGCCTGGTTGGCTGGGGAGCTGTTTTTT.

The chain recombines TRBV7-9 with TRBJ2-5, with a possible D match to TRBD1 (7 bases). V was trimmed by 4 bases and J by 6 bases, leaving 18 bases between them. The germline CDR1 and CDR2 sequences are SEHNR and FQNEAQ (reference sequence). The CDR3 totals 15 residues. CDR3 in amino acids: CASSSGQVGGKTQYF. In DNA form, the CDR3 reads TGTGCCAGCAGCTCCGGACAGGTTGGGGGGAAGACCCAGTACTTC.

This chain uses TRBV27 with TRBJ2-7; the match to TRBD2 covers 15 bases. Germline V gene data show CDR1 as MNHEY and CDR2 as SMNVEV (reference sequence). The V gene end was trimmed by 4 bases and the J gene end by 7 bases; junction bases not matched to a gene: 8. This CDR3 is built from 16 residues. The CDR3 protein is CASSSRTSGRAWEQYF. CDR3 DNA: TGTGCCAGCAGTTCCAGGACTAGCGGGAGGGCCTGGGAGCAGTACTTC.

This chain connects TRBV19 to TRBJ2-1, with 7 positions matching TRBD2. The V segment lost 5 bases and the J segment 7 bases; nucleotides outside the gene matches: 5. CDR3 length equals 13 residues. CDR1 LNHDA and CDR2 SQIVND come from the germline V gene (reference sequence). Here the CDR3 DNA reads TGTGCCAGTAGTTTGGGACTAACAAATGAGCAGTTCTTC. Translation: CASSLGLTNEQFF.

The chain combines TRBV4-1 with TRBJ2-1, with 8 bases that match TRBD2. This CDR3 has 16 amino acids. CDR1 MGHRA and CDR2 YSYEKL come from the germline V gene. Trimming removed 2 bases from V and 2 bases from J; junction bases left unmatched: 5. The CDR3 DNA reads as TGCGCCAGCAGCCAACAGACTAGCGCTCCCTACAATGAGCAGTTCTTC. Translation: CASSQQTSAPYNEQFF.